This T cell receptor (beta chain) was captured by sequencing in a study of T cell responses to AZD1222 COVID-19 vaccine. CDR1 and CDR2 from the germline V gene are SEHNR and FQNEAQ (reference sequence). Between the trimmed V and J ends, which lost 6 bases and 3 bases, there was a span of 5 bases. The CDR3 loop spans 11 amino acids. TCRdb keeps only in-frame clones here, not all; method: immunoSEQ multiplex PCR. The data hold roughly 140,000 clones, with 90% observed a single time. The chain couples TRBV7-9 to TRBJ2-5; D is ambiguous. This sequence was found in an adult in good health. Sequencing was performed on peripheral blood, taken on day 0 of AZD1222 vaccination. Here the CDR3 reads CASRREETQYF. DNA for the CDR3: TGTGCCAGCAGGAGAGAAGAGACCCAGTACTTC. The full variable domain, completed using reference TRBV7-9 and TRBJ2-5, is DTGVSQNPRHKITKRGQNVTFRCDPISEHNRLYWYRQTLGQGPEFLTYFQNEAQLEKSRLLSDRFSAERPKGSFSTLEIQRTEQGDSAMYLCASRREETQYFGPGTRLLVL.